A single sample gave rise to the 31 T cell receptor beta chains below, sequenced in a study of tissue T cells after allogeneic stem cell transplantation. Specified time point: mouse harvest day 7 after allogeneic transplant. Each mouse received 10^7 T-cell-depleted marrow cells plus 10^6 splenic CD5+ T cells by tail vein. The data were produced by immunoSEQ multiplex PCR, yet TCRdb's version contains in-frame clones alone and is incomplete. The sample records around 9,000 clones, approximately 47% being singletons. The sample was gut tissue. The receptors shown here come from a female BALB/c mouse given C57BL/6 T cells with graft-versus-host disease after an allogeneic hematopoietic cell transplant.

In this sample, this clone is medium-sized. Genes and germline are mouse. The read halts 1 residue ahead of the CDR3 end, with the missing end drawn from the germline J gene. The V gene is TRBV24, the J gene TRBJ1-3, with D perhaps TRBD1 (6 bases). Germline values: CDR1 KGHTA, CDR2 FRNEEI. Trimming left V 6 bases short and J 0 bases short, with 12 bases between. This CDR3 comprises 15 residues. The CDR3 sequence is CASRNRDNSGNTLYF. Partial CDR3 DNA: TGTGCCAGCAGAAACCGGGACAATTCTGGAAATACGCTCTAT.

Notes on this clone: Genes and germline are mouse. The sequence runs out 1 residue before the end of the CDR3; the remainder is reconstructed from the germline J gene. Other DNA sequences within the sample encode an identical CDR3. V and J are TRBV26 and TRBJ2-7, with D possibly TRBD1 on 6 matching bases. From germline, CDR1 is KGHPV and CDR2 FQNQEV (reference sequence). The CDR3 is 13 residues long. Trimming stripped 3 bases from V and 3 bases from J, with 9 bases between. The CDR3 sequence: CASSLPGVYEQYF. The sequenced CDR3 bases are TGTGCCAGCAGTCTCCCAGGGGTCTATGAACAGTAC.

Comment on this clone: Gene names denote mouse genes. The read ends 1 residue before the CDR3 terminus; that terminus is restored from the germline J gene. The V gene is TRBV26, the J gene TRBJ2-5, with D perhaps TRBD1 or TRBD2 (5 bases each). The CDR3 is made up of 13 amino acids. Germline CDR1 is KGHPV and CDR2 is FQNQEV (reference sequence). V lost 1 base and J lost 7, with 9 bases in between. Partial CDR3 DNA: TGTGCCAGCAGTCTGTTCGGGACGAACACCCAGTAC. It codes for CASSLFGTNTQY. Given in full, the CDR3 is CASSLFGTNTQYF.

Details on this clone: The gene names given are mouse names. The read terminates 1 residue before the CDR3 end, so the remaining end is supplied by the germline J gene. The chain joins TRBV12-1 to TRBJ1-4; D may be TRBD1 (6 bases). The V gene lost 0 bases and the J gene lost 0 bases, with 10 bases spanning the gap. The V gene's germline CDR1 is SGHSN and CDR2 HYEKVE. This CDR3 is built from 16 residues. The DNA read from the CDR3 is TGTGCCAGCTCTCTCGAGGACAGACTTTCCAACGAAAGATTATTT. The encoded protein is CASSLEDRLSNERLF. The full CDR3 is CASSLEDRLSNERLFF.

This clone was seen a few times. The gene names here belong to mouse. The observed sequence ends 1 residue before the CDR3 terminus, with the missing tail filled in from the germline J gene. Other DNA sequences of this sample code for an identical CDR3. V usage is TRBV1 and J usage is TRBJ1-1, with 9 bases that match TRBD1. Germline loops: CDR1 NSQYPW, CDR2 LRSPGD (reference sequence). The CDR3 is 15 residues long. Trimming took 3 bases from V and 0 from J; bases not matched to a gene: 2. Incomplete CDR3 DNA: TGCACCTGCAGTGCCAGGGACAGGGCAAACACAGAAGTCTTC. It yields the protein CTCSARDRANTEVF. The full CDR3 sequence reads CTCSARDRANTEVFF.

In this sample, this clone turned up once. Gene and germline names: mouse. The CDR3 extends 1 residue past the end of the read, so its final part is completed from the germline J gene. The chain recombines TRBV23 with TRBJ1-6. TRBJ1-6 is noted as an ORF with a role that remains uncertain. Germline V gene data show CDR1 as KGHTA and CDR2 as FQNQQP. The CDR3 spans 14 residues. The CDR3 loop is CSSSPQGGNSPLYF. CDR3 DNA, as far as it was read: TGCTCCAGCAGTCCTCAGGGGGGGAATTCGCCCCTCTAC.

Relative to its sample, this clone is medium-sized. Mouse gene names apply. Incomplete CDR3 DNA: TGTGCCAGCAGTGACAGGGCTGGAAATACGCTCTAT. It specifies CASSDRAGNTLY. The full CDR3 is CASSDRAGNTLYF. This rearrangement joins TRBV13-1 to TRBJ1-3, with a possible D match to TRBD1 (5 bases). The observed sequence ends 1 residue before the CDR3 terminus, with the missing tail filled in from the germline J gene. With 2 bases removed from V and 2 bases from J, the gap between germline ends came to 5 bases. The CDR3 is 13 residues long. Germline values: CDR1 NSHNY, CDR2 SYGAGN.

Worth noting for this clone: Mouse germline and gene names are used. The read ends 1 residue early relative to the CDR3; the germline J gene fills the gap. V is TRBV12-2 and J is TRBJ1-6, with TRBD1 matching 11 bases. TRBJ1-6 is an ORF, and what it does is uncertain. The CDR3 is 15 residues long. V was clipped by 3 bases and J by 7 bases; unmatched bases: 4. Germline lookup yields CDR1 SGHLS and CDR2 HYDKME. The DNA read from the CDR3 is TGTGCCAGCTCTTCCGGGACAGGGGGGAATTCGCCCCTCTAC. Translated, it gives CASSSGTGGNSPLY. In full, the CDR3 is CASSSGTGGNSPLYF.

This clone was seen a few times. Mouse gene names and germline throughout. The sequence runs out 1 residue before the end of the CDR3; the remainder is reconstructed from the germline J gene. The rearrangement joins TRBV26 to TRBJ2-5, with 9 bases matching TRBD2. Per germline, CDR1 KGHPV and CDR2 FQNQEV (reference sequence). The CDR3 sequence is 15 residues long. The V gene end was trimmed by 6 bases and the J gene end by 2 bases; junction bases not matched to a gene: 6. The CDR3 loop is CASRSLLGGQDTQYF. Incomplete CDR3 DNA: TGTGCCAGCAGATCCTTACTGGGGGGCCAAGACACCCAGTAC.

The sample holds a few counts of this clone. The gene names given are mouse names. From the germline J gene comes the end of the CDR3, since the read stops 1 residue before it. The chain carries TRBV23 and TRBJ2-7; the table's D call of TRBD1 was not tested on the DNA. CDR1 and CDR2 from the germline V gene are KGHTA and FQNQQP. This CDR3 spans 13 amino acids. The CDR3 protein is CSSSQWDNYEQYF. The covered CDR3 bases are TGCTCCAGCAGTCAATGGGACAACTATGAACAGTAC.

With regard to this clone: Gene labels here are mouse ones. The read is 1 residue too short to cover the CDR3 end, so that end is filled in from the germline J gene. The chain recombines TRBV3 with TRBJ2-7; 9 bases fit TRBD1. Germline values: CDR1 SNHLY, CDR2 FYNGKV (reference sequence). The CDR3 loop spans 15 amino acids. Unmatched junction bases numbered 3, after V lost 3 bases and J lost 0 bases. The chain's CDR3 is CASSFPGQGSYEQYF. The covered CDR3 bases are TGTGCCAGCAGCTTCCCGGGACAGGGCTCCTATGAACAGTAC.

Worth noting for this clone: Genes and germline come from the mouse. The CDR3 end lies 1 residue beyond the end of the read and is filled in from the germline J gene. This chain links TRBV15 with TRBJ2-4; possibly TRBD1 or TRBD2 for D (5 bases each). V was cut by 8 bases and J by 1 base, with 7 bases left in between. The CDR3 has 12 residues. Per germline, CDR1 SGHND and CDR2 FRSKSL. This chain's CDR3 is CASGTGQNTLYF. The part of the CDR3 DNA that was read is TGTGCCAGCGGGACGGGTCAAAACACCTTGTAC.

This clone came up once. Genes and germline are mouse. The read gets to within 1 residue of the CDR3 end, and the germline J gene fills in the rest. The V and J genes are TRBV12-1 and TRBJ1-2; D unresolved. Germline CDR1 SGHSN, CDR2 HYEKVE. V was trimmed by 0 bases and J by 2 bases, leaving 3 bases between them. The CDR3 is 12 residues long. Here the CDR3 reads CASSLDNSDYTF. The CDR3 bases that were read are TGTGCCAGCTCTCTCGATAACTCCGACTACACC.

On this clone: Gene names and germline refer to mouse. CDR3 DNA (partial): TGTGCCAGCTCACCCGGGAGTTTCTATGAACAGTAC. This gives the protein CASSPGSFYEQY. The entire CDR3 protein is CASSPGSFYEQYF. The chain is built from TRBV26 and TRBJ2-7; D unclear. The read halts 1 residue ahead of the CDR3 end, with the missing end drawn from the germline J gene. Between the trimmed V and J ends, which lost 8 bases and 3 bases, there was a span of 14 bases. CDR1 and CDR2 (germline): KGHPV, FQNQEV (reference sequence). CDR3 length: 13 amino acids.

Relative to its sample, this clone is medium-sized. Gene labels here are mouse ones. The read terminates 1 residue before the CDR3 end, so the remaining end is supplied by the germline J gene. V usage is TRBV4 and J usage is TRBJ2-7; 13 bases are a match to TRBD2. The germline V gene has CDR1 LGHDT and CDR2 YNNKQL (reference sequence). The CDR3 has 14 residues. With V trimmed by 6 bases and J by 5 bases, 4 bases remained unmatched. CDR3 loop: CASSPDWGGDEQYF. CDR3 bases read: TGTGCCAGCAGTCCGGACTGGGGGGGCGATGAACAGTAC.

A word on this clone: Any gene name here is a mouse gene name. The read gets to within 1 residue of the CDR3 end, and the germline J gene fills in the rest. This chain links TRBV19 with TRBJ2-1, with a tentative D call TRBD2 (8 bases). The CDR3 spans 15 residues. Between the trimmed V and J ends, which lost 6 bases and 3 bases, there was a span of 16 bases. Germline lookup yields CDR1 FNHDT and CDR2 SITEND (reference sequence). CDR3 loop: CASIQGGGPYAEQFF. Incomplete CDR3 DNA: TGTGCCAGCATTCAGGGGGGGGGCCCCTATGCTGAGCAGTTC.

A word on this clone: The gene names here belong to mouse. Sequencing ends 1 residue short of the CDR3 end; the germline J gene provides the rest. This chain joins TRBV13-2 and TRBJ2-7, with 11 bases fitting TRBD2. The CDR3 loop spans 13 amino acids. J gave up 5 bases and V 5 bases, and 3 bases lay outside the gene matches. Germline-derived CDR1 and CDR2 are NNHNN and SYGAGS (reference sequence). CDR3 residues: CASGRLGGNEQYF. The DNA read from the CDR3 is TGTGCCAGCGGGAGACTGGGGGGGAATGAACAGTAC.

Regarding this clone: Each gene name is a mouse one. The read falls 1 residue short of the CDR3 end, and the missing part is taken from the germline J gene. This chain uses TRBV19 with TRBJ2-5; no clear D gene. Germline values: CDR1 FNHDT, CDR2 SITEND (reference sequence). V was cut by 2 bases and J by 0 bases, with 4 bases left in between. The CDR3 consists of 13 residues. The CDR3 DNA, read in part, is TGTGCCAGCAGTATGCCAAACCAAGACACCCAGTAC. It is translated as CASSMPNQDTQY. The entire CDR3 is CASSMPNQDTQYF. Full variable domain (remainder filled in from reference TRBV19 and TRBJ2-5): GGIITQTPKFLIGQEGQKLTLKCQQNFNHDTMYWYRQDSGKGLRLIYYSITENDLQKGDLSEGYDASREKKSSFSLTVTSAQKNEMAVFLCASSMPNQDTQYFGPGTRLLVL.

This clone has a handful of counts. Gene names follow the mouse nomenclature. The read comes to an end 1 residue before the CDR3 does, leaving the germline J gene to fill in the end. The chain recombines TRBV26 with TRBJ2-5, with D possibly called TRBD1 or TRBD2 (6 bases each). Germline V gene sequence: CDR1 KGHPV, CDR2 FQNQEV (reference sequence). V lost 0 bases, J lost 6 bases, and 7 bases lay in between. This CDR3 has 13 residues. CDR3 loop: CASSLSGADTQYF. CDR3 DNA, as far as it was read: TGTGCCAGCAGTCTGTCGGGGGCTGACACCCAGTAC. The full variable domain, in which reference TRBV26 and TRBJ2-5 provide the parts outside the CDR3, is NSKVIQTPRYLVKGQGQKAKMRCIPEKGHPVVFWYQQNKNNEFKFLINFQNQEVLQQIDMTEKRFSAECPSNSPCSLEIQSSEAGDSALYLCASSLSGADTQYFGPGTRLLVL.

With regard to this clone: These gene names are mouse names. The read stops 1 residue short of the end of the CDR3; the missing end is completed from the germline J gene. The rearrangement uses TRBV16 and TRBJ1-4; a possible D gene is TRBD1 (5 bases). V shed 4 bases and J shed 3 bases, with 6 bases lying between them. The CDR3 runs 13 residues. In germline, CDR1 is SGHSA, CDR2 FRNQAP. CDR3 sequence: CASSWDPNERLFF. CDR3 DNA, as far as it was read: TGTGCAAGCAGCTGGGACCCCAACGAAAGATTATTT.

In regard to this clone: These gene names are mouse names. The DNA ends 1 residue before the CDR3 does, and the rest of the CDR3 is filled in from the germline J gene. The J gene is TRBJ1-3, the V gene TRBV3; 7 bases are shared with TRBD1. The CDR3 runs 12 residues. CDR1 is SNHLY and CDR2 is FYNGKV in the germline V gene (reference sequence). J was trimmed by 7 bases and V by 5 bases; bases with no gene match: 2. The CDR3 protein is CASSPTGNTLYF. CDR3 DNA, as far as it was read: TGTGCCAGCAGCCCGACAGGGAATACGCTCTAT. The entire variable domain, with the rest obtained from reference TRBV3 and TRBJ1-3, is as follows: GPKVLQIPSHQIIDMGQMVTLNCDPVSNHLYFYWYKQILGQQMEFLVNFYNGKVMEKSKLFKDQFSVERPDGSYFTLKIQPTALEDSAVYFCASSPTGNTLYFGEGSRLIVV.

Points on this clone: Mouse gene names apply. The CDR3 is cut off 1 residue early in the read; its end comes from the germline J gene. The gene calls are TRBV23 and TRBJ2-4; TRBD1 is taken as the D call from the table, unchecked against the DNA. The germline gives CDR1 KGHTA, CDR2 FQNQQP. There are 12 residues in the CDR3. Here the CDR3 reads CSSSQSDKTLYF. The part of the CDR3 DNA that was read is TGCTCCAGCAGTCAATCGGACAAGACCTTGTAC.

As regards this clone: Each gene name is a mouse one. Sequencing ends 1 residue short of the CDR3 end; the germline J gene provides the rest. This rearrangement joins TRBV26 to TRBJ2-7; 11 nucleotides align to TRBD2. There are 15 residues in the CDR3. Germline V gene data show CDR1 as KGHPV and CDR2 as FQNQEV (reference sequence). The V and J ends lost 6 bases and 3 bases, in that order; junction bases with no gene match: 7. The CDR3 DNA, read in part, is TGTGCCAGCAGCCTATCCGGGACTGGGGGCTATGAACAGTAC. Protein: CASSLSGTGGYEQY. The full-length CDR3 reads as CASSLSGTGGYEQYF.

Comments on this clone: Each gene name is a mouse one. The observed sequence ends 1 residue before the CDR3 terminus, with the missing tail filled in from the germline J gene. The chain has TRBV3 and TRBJ2-4; the D is unclear. Germline V gives CDR1 SNHLY, CDR2 FYNGKV (reference sequence). V gave up 1 base and J gave up 2 bases, with 4 bases separating them. This CDR3 spans 13 amino acids. The sequenced CDR3 bases are TGTGCCAGCAGCTTAGACATTCAAAACACCTTGTAC. Protein product: CASSLDIQNTLY. From start to end, the CDR3 is CASSLDIQNTLYF. The variable domain in full, completed from reference TRBV3 and TRBJ2-4, reads GPKVLQIPSHQIIDMGQMVTLNCDPVSNHLYFYWYKQILGQQMEFLVNFYNGKVMEKSKLFKDQFSVERPDGSYFTLKIQPTALEDSAVYFCASSLDIQNTLYFGAGTRLSVL.

With respect to this clone: The genes are named according to mouse. Coverage ceases 1 residue before the CDR3 finishes, and the germline J gene fills in the end. J is TRBJ2-5 and V is TRBV13-2; D not resolved. This CDR3 is 14 amino acids long. The V end lost 0 bases, the J end lost 0 bases, and 5 bases lay between the germline ends. The germline V gene encodes CDR1 NNHNN and CDR2 SYGAGS (reference sequence). The CDR3 is CASGDGQNQDTQYF. The DNA read from the CDR3 is TGTGCCAGCGGTGATGGACAAAACCAAGACACCCAGTAC.

Relative to its sample, this clone is medium-sized (0.01 to 0.1%). Genes here carry mouse names. The CDR3 extends 1 residue past the end of the read, so its final part is completed from the germline J gene. The chain uses TRBV16 and TRBJ2-2; 10 bases match TRBD1. The CDR3 has 16 amino acids. V trimming: 5 bases; J trimming: 2 bases; junction bases outside the gene matches: 5. CDR1 and CDR2 (germline): SGHSA, FRNQAP. The covered CDR3 bases are TGTGCAAGCAGCCTTGACAGGGGGCGGAACACCGGGCAGCTCTAC. It encodes CASSLDRGRNTGQLY. The entire CDR3 sequence reads CASSLDRGRNTGQLYF.

This clone turned up a few times. Mouse names are used for the genes. Coverage ceases 1 residue before the CDR3 finishes, and the germline J gene fills in the end. This sequence joins TRBV3 and TRBJ2-7; no reliable D call. The germline gives CDR1 SNHLY, CDR2 FYNGKV (reference sequence). This CDR3 is 12 amino acids long. Deletions cut 1 base from V and 7 bases from J, with 8 bases between. CDR3 loop: CASSLGRREQYF. Partial CDR3 DNA: TGTGCCAGCAGCTTAGGCAGGAGGGAACAGTAC.

As for this clone: All gene names here are mouse names. With the read ending 1 residue before the CDR3 end, the germline J gene is used to fill in that end. The V gene is TRBV26, the J gene TRBJ2-7, with TRBD1 matching 9 bases. Germline V gives CDR1 KGHPV, CDR2 FQNQEV (reference sequence). The CDR3 runs to 13 residues. The junction had 4 bases not matched to a gene; V was cut back by 4 bases and J by 6 bases. The CDR3 spells CASSPGTGIEQYF. The part of the CDR3 DNA that was read is TGTGCCAGCAGTCCAGGGACAGGGATTGAACAGTAC.

Points on this clone: The germline and genes are mouse ones. The read finishes 1 residue shy of the CDR3 end, and the germline J gene is used to complete it. The gene calls are TRBV20 and TRBJ1-3, with TRBD1 matching over 8 bases. The CDR3 has 13 amino acids. The germline V gene has CDR1 GFQATS and CDR2 STVNSAI. V shed 4 bases and J 6 bases; nucleotides not matched to a gene: 5. CDR3 DNA, as far as it was read: TGTGGTGCTACGGACAGGGCGGCAAATACGCTCTAT. Translation gives CGATDRAANTLY. The whole CDR3 reads CGATDRAANTLYF.

Turning to this clone: The genes are named according to mouse. The sequenced fragment ends 1 residue before the CDR3 boundary, so the rest is inferred from the germline J gene. The chain combines TRBV23 with TRBJ1-1; TRBD1 is the table's D call and was not checked against the DNA. Germline V gene lookup returns CDR1 KGHTA and CDR2 FQNQQP. The CDR3 is 13 residues long. CDR3 sequence: CSSSQTANTEVFF. The sequenced CDR3 bases are TGCTCCAGCAGTCAAACAGCAAACACAGAAGTCTTC.

About this clone itself: These gene names are mouse names. Read data end 1 residue before the CDR3 end; the end is taken from the germline J gene. V usage is TRBV26 and J usage is TRBJ1-6; D remains ambiguous. TRBJ1-6 belongs to the ORF category, with a function that is uncertain. Per the germline V gene, CDR1 is KGHPV and CDR2 is FQNQEV (reference sequence). V dropped 1 base and J dropped 4 bases, with 5 bases sitting between them. The CDR3 loop spans 14 amino acids. The covered CDR3 bases are TGTGCCAGCAGTCTGTACGAATATAATTCGCCCCTCTAC. Its translation: CASSLYEYNSPLY. The complete CDR3 protein is CASSLYEYNSPLYF.